The present TCR beta chain was sequenced within a study of blood T cell repertoires in COVID-19. Original methodology: Nucleated cell number was recorded as an estimate derived from reference gene primer amplification. Only in-frame clones appear in the TCRdb table, and some are missing; sequencing was by immunoSEQ multiplex PCR. The V and J calls and the clone size are those of that table, but D and trimming were determined from the DNA. In the table there are around 250,000 clones, over 75% of which are singletons. The CDR3 sequence is 14 residues long. CDR1 is LNHDA and CDR2 is SQIVND in the germline V gene (reference sequence). Trimming at V came to 7 bases and at J to 1 base, leaving 5 bases not matched to a gene.

The specimen was peripheral blood. V usage is TRBV19 and J usage is TRBJ2-7; 9 bases line up with TRBD1. The clonotype originates from a human donor in a cohort sampled during active COVID-19. The CDR3 coding sequence is TGTGCCAGTACCCCCGGGACAGGGTCCTACGAGCAGTACTTC. The encoded protein is CASTPGTGSYEQYF.